The clone carrying this T cell receptor beta chain appeared many times. The entry originates in a study of neurological immune-mediated disorders. MiXCR, applied by TCRdb to the 5' RACE reads, yields one record per CDR3 protein. The top ten hold roughly 1.3% of the sample, which has around 40,000 distinct CDR3 sequences, over 9.5% seen once. Germline V gene sequence: CDR1 SGHNT, CDR2 YENEEA. This CDR3 comprises 15 residues. V shed 4 bases and J shed 2 bases, with 13 bases lying between them. The clonotype originates from a female donor in good health. Sequencing input: PBMCs. The chain links TRBV11-3 to TRBJ2-3; TRBD1 might be the D (6 bases). This CDR3 reads CASSYRTAHTDTQYF. Here the CDR3 DNA reads TGTGCCAGCAGCTACCGGACAGCGCACACAGATACGCAGTATTTT.